This passage covers 13 T cell receptor beta chains from one sample sequenced in a study of blood T cell repertoires in COVID-19 (dated by TCRdb to 2018 to 2020). Library preparation employed the immunoSEQ multiplex PCR assay. TCRdb obtained this table from immuneACCESS and retained in-frame rearrangements with V and J assigned. These tables miss some clones; where compared with another copy, unresolved V genes account for less than half of the shortfall, and the remainder is unexplained. The sample table records around 400,000 clones; about 87% of these occur just once. The ten top clones hold 2.3% of the sample. What was sequenced was peripheral blood. All receptors come from a woman aged 60-75 years with COVID-19, enrolled during active disease.

The chain joins TRBV5-1 to TRBJ2-1; 8 bases map to TRBD1. Germline V gene lookup returns CDR1 SGHRS and CDR2 YFSETQ. The CDR3 covers 15 residues. With V trimmed by 4 bases and J by 3 bases, 6 bases remained unmatched. The CDR3 sequence: CASSPGQGRYNEQFF. CDR3 nucleotide sequence: TGCGCCAGCAGCCCCGGACAGGGACGCTACAATGAGCAGTTCTTC.

The V gene is TRBV11-1, the J gene TRBJ2-3; D might be TRBD2 (6 bases). This CDR3 has 13 amino acids. Trimming left V 6 bases short and J 7 bases short, with 14 bases between. Germline V gene lookup returns CDR1 SGHAT and CDR2 FQDESV (reference sequence). CDR3 nucleotides: TGTGCCAGCAGATCCATGGGGGGACATACGCAGTATTTT. Its translation: CASRSMGGHTQYF.

This chain connects TRBV29-1 to TRBJ2-5; the match to TRBD2 covers 7 bases. This CDR3 has 14 residues. V lost 6 bases, J lost 1 base, and 8 bases stayed unmatched. Germline V gives CDR1 SQVTM, CDR2 ANQGSEA. The CDR3, as DNA: TGCAGCGTAGCTCGGGGCGGGGGCCAAGAGACCCAGTACTTC. It translates to CSVARGGGQETQYF.

This chain joins TRBV11-2 and TRBJ2-5; 8 nucleotides agree with TRBD2. Per the germline V gene, CDR1 is SGHAT and CDR2 is FQNNGV. The J segment lost 5 bases and the V segment lost 3 bases, leaving 14 bases of the junction unmatched. CDR3 length equals 17 residues. Here the CDR3 reads CASSFGTGGPLGETQYF. CDR3 DNA sequence: TGTGCCAGCAGCTTTGGGACGGGGGGGCCCTTAGGGGAGACCCAGTACTTC.

The chain links TRBV5-1 to TRBJ2-2; 9 nucleotides line up with TRBD1. V was pared by 4 bases and J by 4 bases, with 14 bases of the junction left unmatched. The length of the CDR3 is 18 residues. Germline CDR1 and CDR2: SGHRS and YFSETQ. This CDR3 reads CASSPMPGTGKFTGELFF. CDR3 DNA sequence: TGCGCCAGCAGCCCGATGCCCGGGACAGGGAAATTCACCGGGGAGCTGTTTTTT.

This clone was recorded only once. V gene TRBV13 combines with J gene TRBJ2-1; 9 bases match TRBD1. In germline, CDR1 is PRHDT, CDR2 FYEKMQ (reference sequence). The junction had 15 bases not matched to a gene; V was cut back by 2 bases and J by 10 bases. This CDR3 spans 17 amino acids. The CDR3: CASSLKTGGMFGKEQFF. As DNA, the CDR3 is TGTGCCAGCAGCTTAAAAACAGGGGGCATGTTTGGGAAAGAGCAGTTCTTC.

The chain combines TRBV5-5 with TRBJ2-1; TRBD2 agrees at 10 bases. CDR3 length equals 15 residues. J was trimmed by 12 bases and V by 6 bases; bases with no gene match: 15. Per the germline V gene, CDR1 is SGHKS and CDR2 is YYEKEE (reference sequence). Written as DNA, the CDR3 is TGTGCCAGCACCATAGAGCGGGGGGGCCTTCGTGTGCAGTTCTTC. Its protein product is CASTIERGGLRVQFF.

The chain combines TRBV10-1 with TRBJ2-7; 9 positions agree with TRBD2. The CDR3 contains 15 residues. J was trimmed by 6 bases and V by 0 bases; bases with no gene match: 6. Germline loops: CDR1 WNHNN, CDR2 SYGVQD (reference sequence). The CDR3 DNA sequence: TGCGCCAGCAGTGAGTCTCGTGGACTAGCGAGCGAGCAGTACTTC. Its translation: CASSESRGLASEQYF.

Written as DNA, the CDR3 is TGCGCCAGCAGCTTGGAGCCCCCGGGACAGGTGTTCGAAGCTTTCTTT. Residues: CASSLEPPGQVFEAFF. This chain connects TRBV5-1 to TRBJ1-1, with 8 bases identical to TRBD1. The V gene's germline CDR1 is SGHRS and CDR2 YFSETQ. The CDR3 sequence is 16 residues long. Trimming removed 0 bases from V and 8 bases from J; junction bases left unmatched: 12. The full variable domain, rest sourced from reference TRBV5-1 and TRBJ1-1, is KAGVTQTPRYLIKTRGQQVTLSCSPISGHRSVSWYQQTPGQGLQFLFEYFSETQRNKGNFPGRFSGRQFSNSRSEMNVSTLELGDSALYLCASSLEPPGQVFEAFFGQGTRLTVV.

The J gene is TRBJ1-6, the V gene TRBV7-6; TRBD1 matches 9 bases. The CDR3 totals 18 residues. Trimming cost V 0 bases and J 7 bases; bases outside gene matches: 10. Germline values: CDR1 SGHVS, CDR2 FNYEAQ. The CDR3 coding sequence is TGTGCCAGCAGCTTAGCGAGCAGGGGACAGGGTGTGAATTCACCCCTCCACTTT. It yields the protein CASSLASRGQGVNSPLHF.

V usage is TRBV7-9 and J usage is TRBJ2-5; 10 bases match TRBD2. V trimming: 1 base; J trimming: 5 bases; junction bases outside the gene matches: 7. The CDR3 runs to 16 residues. Germline V lookup: CDR1 SEHNR, CDR2 FQNEAQ (reference sequence). CDR3 loop: CASSLGSGGAQETQYF. The CDR3 DNA is TGTGCCAGCAGCTTAGGAAGCGGGGGGGCCCAGGAGACCCAGTACTTC. The variable domain in full, completed from reference TRBV7-9 and TRBJ2-5, reads DTGVSQNPRHKITKRGQNVTFRCDPISEHNRLYWYRQTLGQGPEFLTYFQNEAQLEKSRLLSDRFSAERPKGSFSTLEIQRTEQGDSAMYLCASSLGSGGAQETQYFGPGTRLLVL.

This chain joins TRBV28 and TRBJ2-7, with a weak D call TRBD2 (5 bases). This CDR3 spans 12 amino acids. Trimming took 2 bases from V and 9 from J, leaving 11 bases between them. CDR1 is MDHEN and CDR2 is SYDVKM in the germline V gene. The CDR3 sequence is CASSLRTRRQYF. Here the CDR3 DNA reads TGTGCCAGCAGTTTAAGGACTCGGAGGCAGTACTTC.

J is TRBJ1-4 and V is TRBV5-1; no firm D call. The V and J ends lost 3 bases and 4 bases respectively, with 13 bases between them. This CDR3 spans 15 amino acids. Germline values: CDR1 SGHRS, CDR2 YFSETQ. The CDR3: CASSYAGSNNEKLFF. CDR3 sequence (DNA): TGCGCCAGCAGCTATGCAGGAAGTAATAATGAAAAACTGTTTTTT.